Below, 6 T cell receptor beta chains from the same sample are listed, as sequenced in a study of cytomegalovirus exposure and HLA in healthy donors. Both 60 Vbeta primers and 13 Jbeta primers went into the PCR. The method was immunoSEQ multiplex PCR; TCRdb's version includes in-frame clones alone and lacks a portion of them. The specimen's table records about 140,000 clones. Material for sequencing was PBMCs. The receptors were gathered from a woman younger than 35 in good health and CMV-seronegative.

The chain uses TRBV7-8 and TRBJ2-3, with TRBD2 matching 8 bases. Trimming took 5 bases from V and 1 from J; bases not matched to a gene: 5. The CDR3 extends over 15 amino acids. Germline V gives CDR1 SGHVS, CDR2 FQNEAQ. The CDR3 protein is CASSISGVRTDTQYF. In DNA, the CDR3 is TGTGCCAGCAGCATTAGCGGGGTTCGCACAGATACGCAGTATTTT.

The V and J genes are TRBV21-1 and TRBJ1-1; the tabulated D call, TRBD1, remains unverified against the DNA. TRBV21-1 is labeled a pseudogene. The CDR3 is 17 amino acids. DNA for the CDR3: TGTGCCAGCAGCAAGGTTCGACAGGGAAACCCACCCTCGGAAGCTTTCTTT. Translating gives CASSKVRQGNPPSEAFF.

This chain uses TRBV7-8 with TRBJ1-1; D ambiguous. The V end was cut by 2 bases, the J end by 1 base, with 8 bases between. CDR3 length: 14 residues. The germline V gene has CDR1 SGHVS and CDR2 FQNEAQ. The CDR3, as DNA: TGTGCCAGCAGCTTATATGAGGGGAACACTGAAGCTTTCTTT. It codes for CASSLYEGNTEAFF. Using reference TRBV7-8 and TRBJ1-1 for the parts outside the CDR3, the full variable domain is GAGVSQSPRYKVAKRGQDVALRCDPISGHVSLFWYQQALGQGPEFLTYFQNEAQLDKSGLPSDRFFAERPEGSVSTLKIQRTQQEDSAVYLCASSLYEGNTEAFFGQGTRLTVV.

Concerning this clone: At one end the junction does not follow the germline gene, possibly because of a read error. This CDR3 is also generated by other DNA sequences in the sample. In nucleotides, the CDR3 is TGTGCCAGCAGCTTGTGGCCAGGGGCGAACACCGGAGAGCTGTTTTTT. Translating gives CASSLWPGANTGELFF. V usage is TRBV7-6 and J usage is TRBJ2-2; perhaps TRBD1 as D (6 bases). The length of the CDR3 is 16 residues. Germline-derived CDR1 and CDR2 are SGHVS and FNYEAQ.

The chain uses TRBV15 and TRBJ2-1; TRBD1 matches at 8 bases. CDR1 and CDR2 from the germline V gene are LNHNV and YYDKDF (reference sequence). After removal of 3 bases from V and 1 base from J, the junction contained 2 bases not matched to a gene. This CDR3 is 15 amino acids long. In DNA form, the CDR3 reads TGTGCCACCAGCAGGGACAGGGAATCCTACAATGAGCAGTTCTTC. Its translation: CATSRDRESYNEQFF.

This sequence joins TRBV5-6 and TRBJ1-2; perhaps TRBD1 as D (6 bases). The germline gives CDR1 SGHDT, CDR2 YYEEEE. Trimming removed 4 bases at V and 4 bases at J, with 14 bases between. CDR3 length: 14 amino acids. CDR3 amino acids: CASSIGQKFYGYTF. The DNA for the CDR3 is TGTGCCAGCAGCATCGGACAGAAGTTCTATGGCTACACCTTC.